The rows below give T cell receptor beta chains drawn from one sample of a study of T cells in Graves' hyperthyroidism and ophthalmopathy. TCRdb re-analysed the multiplex PCR reads in MiXCR, keeping a single row per CDR3 protein. The sample lists about 320,000 distinct CDR3 sequences, 16% occurring once. Material for sequencing was blood. The receptors shown here come from a man aged 25-45 years with Graves' hyperthyroidism. Each CDR3 is given with its conserved first and last residue. D genes are given only for firm matches. Clone size is not always given. Where it is, it says once, few, many or a class for expanded clones.

clone_size,v_call,d_call,j_call,cdr3_aa,cdr3_nt
.,TRBV19,.,TRBJ2-7,CASSIRFPYEQYF,TGTGCCAGTAGTATCAGGTTCCCCTACGAGCAGTACTTC
few,TRBV30,.,TRBJ1-4,CAWSKHGGLEEKLFF,TGTGCCTGGAGTAAGCACGGGGGCCTTGAAGAAAAACTGTTTTTT
many,TRBV7-2,TRBD2,TRBJ2-3,CASSSPGLAGGLDTQYF,TGTGCCAGCAGCTCACCGGGACTAGCGGGAGGGTTAGATACGCAGTATTTT
.,TRBV24-1,TRBD1,TRBJ2-7,CATSGGQGRSYEQYF,TGTGCCACCAGTGGAGGACAGGGCCGTTCCTACGAGCAGTACTTC
.,TRBV4-1,TRBD2,TRBJ2-7,CASSHGGDGGYEQYF,TGCGCCAGCAGCCACGGGGGGGATGGTGGGTACGAGCAGTACTTC
many,TRBV24-1,.,TRBJ2-1,CATSTSDWAEQFF,TGTGCCACGAGCACCTCCGATTGGGCTGAGCAGTTCTTC
many,TRBV7-2,.,TRBJ2-7,CASSLNGGPYEQYF,TGTGCCAGCAGCCTAAATGGGGGGCCCTACGAGCAGTACTTC
many,TRBV11-3,.,TRBJ1-2,CASSPTGLEGGYTF,TGTGCCAGCAGCCCCACAGGTCTCGAGGGTGGCTACACCTTC
.,TRBV7-6,TRBD1,TRBJ2-7,CASSLEAGGNYEQYF,TGTGCCAGCAGCTTAGAGGCAGGGGGAAACTACGAGCAGTACTTC
.,TRBV19,.,TRBJ2-1,CSAGRTHNEQFF,TGTAGCGCCGGGAGAACCCACAATGAGCAGTTCTTC
.,TRBV7-9,.,TRBJ2-4,CASSVTRGTSNIQYF,TGTGCCAGCAGCGTGACACGAGGGACCTCAAACATTCAGTACTTC